The TCR beta chain described here comes from a study of cytomegalovirus exposure and HLA in healthy donors. As concerns this clone: Its antigen is undetermined.

Study-wide points: 150 or so TCR beta chains were listed as cytomegalovirus-associated.

The V gene's germline CDR1 is MGHDK and CDR2 SYGVNS. The junction had 2 bases not matched to a gene; V was cut back by 3 bases and J by 6 bases. The CDR3 spans 14 residues. A multiplex PCR was run with 60 Vbeta primers and 13 Jbeta primers. Generated by immunoSEQ multiplex PCR, the TCRdb table keeps only in-frame clones and is missing some. The sample has about 160,000 clones, roughly 81% seen once; the top ten hold about 2%. The sequence came from a man between 18 and 29 years old in good health and CMV-seropositive. This chain connects TRBV25-1 to TRBJ1-6, with 7 bases lining up with TRBD1. Sequencing was done on a sample of PBMCs. The CDR3 nucleotides are TGTGCCAGCAGTGAGGGACAGAGTAATTCACCCCTCCACTTT. This gives the protein CASSEGQSNSPLHF.